This T cell receptor beta chain was sequenced during a study of T cells in Graves' hyperthyroidism and ophthalmopathy. Using 9.5 to 10 ml of fresh peripheral blood, PBMCs were prepared. RNA transcripts served as the template for amplifying TCR beta CDR3 regions. Initially, a first-round RT-PCR of the TCR CDR3 employed the HTBI primer set. TCRdb independently ran MiXCR on the multiplex PCR reads; one entry per CDR3 protein. The table shows approximately 600,000 distinct CDR3 sequences, with less than 25% occurring only once. The study's findings and limits: A model built on 13 V-J features separated ophthalmopathy from stable hyperthyroidism. Most clonotypes expanded in thyroid above 0.001 were likewise present in blood.

CDR1 is MGHDK and CDR2 is SYGVNS in the germline V gene. The V segment lost 8 bases and the J segment 1 base; nucleotides outside the gene matches: 7. The CDR3 has 14 amino acids. About this clonotype: Antigen specificity is unknown.

This clonotype was sampled from a man aged 25-40 years with Graves' ophthalmopathy. Sequenced input: blood. The V call is TRBV25-1, the J call TRBJ2-7; 8 bases map to TRBD1. The CDR3 protein is CASARQGTSYEQYF. CDR3 coding DNA: TGTGCCAGCGCTAGACAGGGGACGTCCTACGAGCAGTACTTC.